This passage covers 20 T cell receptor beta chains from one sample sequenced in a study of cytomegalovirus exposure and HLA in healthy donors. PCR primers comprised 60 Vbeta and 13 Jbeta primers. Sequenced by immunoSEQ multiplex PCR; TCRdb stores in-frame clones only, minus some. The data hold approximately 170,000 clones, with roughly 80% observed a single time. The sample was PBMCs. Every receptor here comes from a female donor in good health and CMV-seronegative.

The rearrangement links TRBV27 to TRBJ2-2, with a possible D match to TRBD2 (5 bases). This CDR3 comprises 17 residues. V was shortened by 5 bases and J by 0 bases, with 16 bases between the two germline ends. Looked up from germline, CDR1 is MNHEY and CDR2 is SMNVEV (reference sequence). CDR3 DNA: TGTGCCAGCAGTATACAGACCGGGATCGCGAACACCGGGGAGCTGTTTTTT. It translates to CASSIQTGIANTGELFF.

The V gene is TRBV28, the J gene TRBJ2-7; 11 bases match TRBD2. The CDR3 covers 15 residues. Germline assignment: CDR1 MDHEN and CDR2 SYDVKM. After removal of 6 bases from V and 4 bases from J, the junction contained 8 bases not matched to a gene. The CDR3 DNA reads TGTGCCAGCAGACCTGGACTAGCGGGCCTTTACGAGCAGTACTTC. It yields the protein CASRPGLAGLYEQYF.

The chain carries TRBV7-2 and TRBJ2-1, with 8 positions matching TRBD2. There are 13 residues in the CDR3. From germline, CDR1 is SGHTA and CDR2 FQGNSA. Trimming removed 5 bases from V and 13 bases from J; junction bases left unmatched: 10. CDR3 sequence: CASSERTSTKQFF. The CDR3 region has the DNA TGTGCCAGCAGCGAGAGGACTAGCACCAAACAGTTCTTC. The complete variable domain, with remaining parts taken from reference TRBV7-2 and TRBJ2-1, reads GAGVSQSPSNKVTEKGKDVELRCDPISGHTALYWYRQSLGQGLEFLIYFQGNSAPDKSGLPSDRFSAERTGGSVSTLTIQRTQQEDSAVYLCASSERTSTKQFFGPGTRLTVL.

The CDR3, as DNA: TGTGCCTGGAGTCCGGACAGACACGATGGCTACACCTTC. It codes for CAWSPDRHDGYTF. This chain uses TRBV30 with TRBJ1-2; TRBD1 is a possible D gene (6 bases). The CDR3 runs 13 residues. Trimming left V 2 bases short and J 6 bases short, with 13 bases between. The germline CDR1 and CDR2 sequences are GTSNPN and SVGIG (reference sequence).

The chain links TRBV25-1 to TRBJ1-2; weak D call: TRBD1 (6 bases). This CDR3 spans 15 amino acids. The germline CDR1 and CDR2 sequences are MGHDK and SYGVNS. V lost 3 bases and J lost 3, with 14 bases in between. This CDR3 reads CASSDPTGGDYGYTF. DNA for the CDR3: TGTGCCAGCAGTGACCCAACGGGGGGCGACTATGGCTACACCTTC.

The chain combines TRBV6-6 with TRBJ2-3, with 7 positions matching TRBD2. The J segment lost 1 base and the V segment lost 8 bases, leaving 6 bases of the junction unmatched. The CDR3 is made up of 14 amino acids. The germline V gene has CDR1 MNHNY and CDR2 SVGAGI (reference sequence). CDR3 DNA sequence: TGTGCCAGCGTTGCTAGCGGTCGCACAGATACGCAGTATTTT. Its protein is CASVASGRTDTQYF.

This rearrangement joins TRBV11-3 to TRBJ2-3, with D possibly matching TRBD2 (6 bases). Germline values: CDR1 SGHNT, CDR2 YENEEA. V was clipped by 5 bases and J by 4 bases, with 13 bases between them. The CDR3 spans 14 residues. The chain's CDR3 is CASSHPGEADTQYF. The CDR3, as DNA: TGTGCCAGCAGCCACCCCGGGGAGGCAGATACGCAGTATTTT.

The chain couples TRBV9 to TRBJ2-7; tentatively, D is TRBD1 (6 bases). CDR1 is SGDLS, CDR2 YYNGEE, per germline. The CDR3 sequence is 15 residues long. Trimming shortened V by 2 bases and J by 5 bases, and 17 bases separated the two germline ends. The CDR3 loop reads CASSVGQGIVDEQYF. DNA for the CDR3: TGTGCCAGCAGCGTTGGGCAGGGGATCGTCGACGAGCAGTACTTC.

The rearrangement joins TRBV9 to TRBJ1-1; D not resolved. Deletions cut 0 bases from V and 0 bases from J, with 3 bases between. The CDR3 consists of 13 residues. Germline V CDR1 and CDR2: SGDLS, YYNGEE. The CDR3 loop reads CASSVAMNTEAFF. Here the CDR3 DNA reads TGTGCCAGCAGCGTAGCCATGAACACTGAAGCTTTCTTT.

In nucleotides, the CDR3 is TGTGCCAGCAGCCTGTTCGGCGGGGGCCTTAGCACAGATACGCAGTATTTT. It codes for CASSLFGGGLSTDTQYF. The chain recombines TRBV5-4 with TRBJ2-3; weak D call: TRBD2 (7 bases). Germline loops: CDR1 SGHNT, CDR2 YYREEE (reference sequence). Trimming shortened V by 4 bases and J by 0 bases, and 18 bases separated the two germline ends. This CDR3 is built from 17 residues.

DNA of the CDR3: TGTGCCAGCGGAAGGGGCGGCAATCAGCCCCAGCATTTT. Translating it yields CASGRGGNQPQHF. The V and J genes are TRBV14 and TRBJ1-5, with D possibly being TRBD1 (5 bases). Trimming removed 8 bases at V and 2 bases at J, with 10 bases between. CDR3 length: 13 amino acids. In germline, CDR1 is SGHDN, CDR2 FVKESK.

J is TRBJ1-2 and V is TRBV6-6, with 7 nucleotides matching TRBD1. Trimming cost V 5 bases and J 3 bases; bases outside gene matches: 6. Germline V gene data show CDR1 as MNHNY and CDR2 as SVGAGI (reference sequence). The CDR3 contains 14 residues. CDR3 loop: CASSDGDSYYGYTF. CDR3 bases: TGTGCCAGCAGTGACGGGGACAGTTACTATGGCTACACCTTC.

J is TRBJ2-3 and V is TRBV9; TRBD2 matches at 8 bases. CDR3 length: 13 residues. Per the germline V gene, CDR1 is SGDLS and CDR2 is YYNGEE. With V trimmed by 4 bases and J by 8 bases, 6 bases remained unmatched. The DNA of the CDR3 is TGTGCCAGCAGCACTCCGGGGGGGACTACGCAGTATTTT. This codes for CASSTPGGTTQYF. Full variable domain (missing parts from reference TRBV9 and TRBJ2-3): DSGVTQTPKHLITATGQRVTLRCSPRSGDLSVYWYQQSLDQGLQFLIQYYNGEERAKGNILERFSAQQFPDLHSELNLSSLELGDSALYFCASSTPGGTTQYFGPGTRLTVL.

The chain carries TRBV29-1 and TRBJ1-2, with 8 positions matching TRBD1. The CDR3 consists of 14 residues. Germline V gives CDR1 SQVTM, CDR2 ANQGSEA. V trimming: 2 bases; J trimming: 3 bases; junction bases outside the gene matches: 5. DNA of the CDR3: TGCAGCGTTGAACCGCCGGGACAGGACTATGGCTACACCTTC. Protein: CSVEPPGQDYGYTF.

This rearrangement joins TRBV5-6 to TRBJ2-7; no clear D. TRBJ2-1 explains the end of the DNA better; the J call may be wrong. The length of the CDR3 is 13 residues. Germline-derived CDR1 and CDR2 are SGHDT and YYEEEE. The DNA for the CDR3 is TGTGCCAGCAGCTTGGACGGCGGCAATGAGCAGTTCTTC. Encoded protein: CASSLDGGNEQFF.

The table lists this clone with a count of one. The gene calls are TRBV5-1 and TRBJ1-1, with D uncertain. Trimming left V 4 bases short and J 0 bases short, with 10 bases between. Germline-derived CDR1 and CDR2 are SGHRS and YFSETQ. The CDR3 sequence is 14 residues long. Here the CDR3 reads CASSPRRVNTEAFF. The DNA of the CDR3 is TGCGCCAGCAGCCCGCGCCGGGTGAACACTGAAGCTTTCTTT.

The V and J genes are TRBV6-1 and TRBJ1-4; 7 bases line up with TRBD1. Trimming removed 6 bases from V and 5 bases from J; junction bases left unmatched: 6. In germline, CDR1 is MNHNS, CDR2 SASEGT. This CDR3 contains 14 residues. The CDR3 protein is CASRAGTANEKLFF. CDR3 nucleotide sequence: TGTGCCAGCAGGGCCGGGACAGCGAATGAAAAACTGTTTTTT.

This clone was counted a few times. The CDR3: CASSGGIGTDTQYF. The CDR3 region has the DNA TGTGCCAGTAGTGGCGGTATTGGCACAGATACGCAGTATTTT. The rearrangement joins TRBV19 to TRBJ2-3; D is unresolved. Trimming cost V 5 bases and J 1 base, with 10 bases left between them. There are 14 residues in the CDR3. The germline CDR1 and CDR2 sequences are LNHDA and SQIVND (reference sequence).

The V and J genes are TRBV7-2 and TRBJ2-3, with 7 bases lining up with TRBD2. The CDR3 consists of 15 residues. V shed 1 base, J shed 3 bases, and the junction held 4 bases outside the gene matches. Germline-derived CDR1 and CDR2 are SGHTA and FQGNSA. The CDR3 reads CASSLGPGGTDTQYF. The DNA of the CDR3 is TGTGCCAGCAGCTTAGGGCCGGGGGGTACAGATACGCAGTATTTT. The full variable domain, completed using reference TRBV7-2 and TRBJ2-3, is GAGVSQSPSNKVTEKGKDVELRCDPISGHTALYWYRQSLGQGLEFLIYFQGNSAPDKSGLPSDRFSAERTGGSVSTLTIQRTQQEDSAVYLCASSLGPGGTDTQYFGPGTRLTVL.

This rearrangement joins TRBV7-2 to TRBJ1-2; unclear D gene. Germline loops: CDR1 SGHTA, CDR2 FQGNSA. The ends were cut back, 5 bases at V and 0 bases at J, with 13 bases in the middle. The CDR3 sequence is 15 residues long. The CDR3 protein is CASSHMGQTNYGYTF. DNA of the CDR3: TGTGCCAGCAGCCACATGGGCCAGACTAACTATGGCTACACCTTC. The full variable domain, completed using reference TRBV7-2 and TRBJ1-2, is GAGVSQSPSNKVTEKGKDVELRCDPISGHTALYWYRQSLGQGLEFLIYFQGNSAPDKSGLPSDRFSAERTGGSVSTLTIQRTQQEDSAVYLCASSHMGQTNYGYTFGSGTRLTVV.